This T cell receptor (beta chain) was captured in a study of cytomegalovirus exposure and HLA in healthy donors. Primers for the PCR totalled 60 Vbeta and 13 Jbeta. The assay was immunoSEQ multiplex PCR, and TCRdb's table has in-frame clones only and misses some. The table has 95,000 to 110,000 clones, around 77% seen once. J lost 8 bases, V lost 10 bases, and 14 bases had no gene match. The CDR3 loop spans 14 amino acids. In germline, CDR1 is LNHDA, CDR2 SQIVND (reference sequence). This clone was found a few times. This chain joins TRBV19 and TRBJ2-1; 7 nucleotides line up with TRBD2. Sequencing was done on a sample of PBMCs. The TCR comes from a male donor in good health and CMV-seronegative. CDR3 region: CATYPGLRGDEQFF. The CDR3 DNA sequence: TGTGCCACCTATCCGGGACTACGAGGCGATGAGCAGTTCTTC.